This record covers a single T cell receptor (beta chain). What it binds is not known. The record originates from a study of response to subunit inactivated influenza vaccine. Points from the study as a whole: Each seasonal influenza vaccination recruits few new T cells, the authors suggested.

V lost 1 base and J lost 2, with 12 bases in between. Germline CDR1 SGHTA, CDR2 FQGNSA. The CDR3 is 15 amino acids. MiXCR was run by TCRdb on the RT-PCR reads, yielding one entry per CDR3 protein. This sample has about 700,000 distinct CDR3 sequences, with 15% to 17% found just once. The rearrangement joins TRBV7-2 to TRBJ2-7; D is possibly TRBD1 (6 bases). Here the sequenced sample was PBMCs from blood, taken approximately 12 days after vaccination. The clonotype originates from a man aged 50 to 59 who received an inactivated influenza vaccine. The CDR3 nucleotides read TGTGCCAGCAGCTTAGGGCAGGGGCGGACCTACGAGCAGTACTTC. This gives the protein CASSLGQGRTYEQYF.